A single sample gave rise to the 13 T cell receptor beta chains below, sequenced in a study of Tregs in tolerant kidney transplant recipients. Assay: immunoSEQ multiplex PCR; the TCRdb copy retains only in-frame clones and omits some. The sample contains some 110,000 clones, 92% of which appear only once. Sequencing was done on a sample of CD4+ T cells from blood. The receptor source for this set is a human donor in good health.

This chain links TRBV4-1 with TRBJ2-5; D not resolved. Germline V lookup: CDR1 MGHRA, CDR2 YSYEKL. V lost 4 bases, J lost 5 bases, and 11 bases lay in between. The CDR3 spans 13 residues. The CDR3 nucleotides read TGCGCCAGCAGCCCCAAAGCACGGGAGACCCAGTACTTC. Translation: CASSPKARETQYF.

This sequence joins TRBV5-1 and TRBJ2-5, with a weak D call TRBD2 (5 bases). The CDR3 contains 13 residues. V dropped 9 bases and J dropped 5 bases, with 17 bases sitting between them. Germline V gene data show CDR1 as SGHRS and CDR2 as YFSETQ. The CDR3 coding sequence is TGCGCCACCAGAAATGGGCCGGGGGAGACCCAGTACTTC. It yields the protein CATRNGPGETQYF.

The chain couples TRBV18 to TRBJ1-6; 9 bases are a match to TRBD1. The CDR3 runs to 18 residues. Germline CDR1 KGHSH, CDR2 LQKENI. J was trimmed by 0 bases and V by 2 bases; bases with no gene match: 5. The CDR3 spells CASSPRGTGISYNSPLHF. CDR3 coding DNA: TGTGCCAGCTCACCAAGGGGGACAGGGATCTCCTATAATTCACCCCTCCACTTT.

The chain couples TRBV6-5 to TRBJ2-7, with 10 bases fitting TRBD1. Unmatched junction bases numbered 8, after V lost 6 bases and J lost 3 bases. Germline loops: CDR1 MNHEY, CDR2 SVGAGI. This CDR3 region has 15 residues. CDR3 amino acids: CASSETGGGHYEQYF. The DNA of the CDR3 is TGTGCCAGCAGCGAGACAGGGGGCGGTCACTACGAGCAGTACTTC.

This chain uses TRBV7-9 with TRBJ1-6; no definite D call. Per germline, CDR1 SEHNR and CDR2 FQNEAQ (reference sequence). The CDR3 loop spans 15 amino acids. V was shortened by 1 base and J by 7 bases, with 11 bases between the two germline ends. The CDR3 reads CASSLESQPNSPLHF. The CDR3 DNA follows: TGTGCCAGCAGCTTAGAAAGTCAGCCGAATTCACCCCTCCACTTT.

The rearrangement links TRBV19 to TRBJ2-1, with unresolved D. The V end lost 5 bases, the J end lost 10 bases, and 15 bases lay between the germline ends. The germline V gene has CDR1 LNHDA and CDR2 SQIVND (reference sequence). The CDR3 is made up of 13 amino acids. Here the CDR3 reads CASSPSELGEQFF. In DNA, the CDR3 is TGTGCCAGTAGTCCTAGTGAACTCGGAGAGCAGTTCTTC.

The rearrangement links TRBV29-1 to TRBJ2-1; no clear D. The CDR3 has 14 residues. CDR1 and CDR2 from the germline V gene are SQVTM and ANQGSEA. Trimming removed 0 bases at V and 0 bases at J, with 6 bases between. CDR3 sequence reads: CSVEEQSSYNEQFF. CDR3 nucleotide sequence: TGCAGCGTTGAAGAGCAGAGCTCCTACAATGAGCAGTTCTTC.

This clone was recorded once. In DNA form, the CDR3 reads TGTGCCAGCAGCTTGAACAGGGAAGAGACCCAGTACTTC. It translates to CASSLNREETQYF. The rearrangement joins TRBV7-8 to TRBJ2-5; D is possibly TRBD1 (6 bases). CDR3 length: 13 amino acids. The V gene's germline CDR1 is SGHVS and CDR2 FQNEAQ. V dropped 3 bases and J dropped 3 bases, with 8 bases sitting between them.

The chain links TRBV30 to TRBJ2-3; 9 positions agree with TRBD1. The CDR3 sequence is 14 residues long. The germline gives CDR1 GTSNPN, CDR2 SVGIG (reference sequence). The CDR3, as DNA: TGTGCGCTGACACAGGGGGCCCACACAGATACGCAGTATTTT. Its translation is CALTQGAHTDTQYF.

The chain's CDR3 is CASSTTSGGYTF. CDR3 in DNA: TGTGCCAGTAGTACGACTTCGGGTGGCTACACCTTC. V and J are TRBV19 and TRBJ1-2; D not certain. Trimming removed 4 bases from V and 7 bases from J, with 10 bases in between. CDR1 is LNHDA, CDR2 SQIVND, per germline (reference sequence). This CDR3 region has 12 residues.

This clone was found a few times. The chain joins TRBV6-1 to TRBJ2-5; D possibly corresponds to TRBD2 (5 bases). With 6 bases removed from V and 2 bases from J, the gap between germline ends came to 10 bases. This CDR3 contains 13 residues. In germline, CDR1 is MNHNS, CDR2 SASEGT. CDR3 in DNA: TGTGCCAGCAGCCAGGACTTTCAAGAGACCCAGTACTTC. As protein: CASSQDFQETQYF.

Worth noting for this clone: An end of the junction does not agree with germline; a read error may underlie this. The gene calls are TRBV18 and TRBJ2-4, with D possibly matching TRBD1 (5 bases). CDR1 is KGHSH and CDR2 is LQKENI in the germline V gene. The CDR3 contains 15 residues. CDR3 DNA: TGTGCCAGCTCATCACCAGGGCTAGCCAAAAACATTCAGTACTTC. The encoded protein is CASSSPGLAKNIQYF.

V is TRBV27 and J is TRBJ1-3; no reliable D call. Germline V CDR1 and CDR2: MNHEY, SMNVEV (reference sequence). The CDR3 consists of 11 residues. Trimming stripped 6 bases from V and 7 bases from J, with 7 bases between. The CDR3 here is CASSRGNTIYF. The CDR3 bases are TGTGCCAGCAGCCGAGGGAACACCATATATTTT.